Below, 5 T cell receptor beta chains from the same sample are listed, as sequenced in a study of response to subunit inactivated influenza vaccine (dated by TCRdb to between 2018 and 2020). Library creation used RT-PCR. Instrument used: Illumina HiSeq 2500. Using fastp trimming at Q25 and MiXCR clonotype assembly, TCRdb reanalyzed the public sequencing data and kept in-frame beta chains. When rows share a CDR3 protein, they turn into one entry using the most common DNA and genes. Present in this sample are a few hundred thousand distinct CDR3 sequences, 21% of which were seen just once. The ten largest clonotypes hold about a tenth of the sample. Sample: PBMCs from blood, taken approximately 20 months after vaccination. These receptors all stem from a man between 45 and 75 years old who received an inactivated influenza vaccine. Donor details come from another sample of the same person, matched by shared clones.

V usage is TRBV12-3 or TRBV12-4 and J usage is TRBJ2-7, with D possibly matching TRBD1 (5 bases). The V end lost 3 bases, the J end lost 6 bases, and 6 bases lay between the germline ends. The CDR3 is 11 residues long. The CDR3 protein is CASSLGPEQYF. The DNA of the CDR3 is TGTGCCAGCAGTTTGGGGCCCGAGCAGTACTTC.

This clonotype was seen a handful of times. This sequence joins TRBV9 and TRBJ2-1; D might be TRBD2 (5 bases). The CDR3 is 15 amino acids. The V and J ends lost 0 bases and 6 bases respectively, with 13 bases between them. Germline V CDR1 and CDR2: SGDLS, YYNGEE. CDR3 sequence: CASSVGGLEANEQFF. Here the CDR3 DNA reads TGTGCCAGCAGCGTAGGAGGACTCGAGGCCAATGAGCAGTTCTTC. Using reference TRBV9 and TRBJ2-1 for the parts outside the CDR3, the full variable domain is DSGVTQTPKHLITATGQRVTLRCSPRSGDLSVYWYQQSLDQGLQFLIQYYNGEERAKGNILERFSAQQFPDLHSELNLSSLELGDSALYFCASSVGGLEANEQFFGPGTRLTVL.

This chain joins TRBV28 and TRBJ1-2, with 9 positions matching TRBD1. Germline assignment: CDR1 MDHEN and CDR2 SYDVKM. The CDR3 is 14 amino acids. Trimming removed 1 base from V and 8 bases from J; junction bases left unmatched: 5. CDR3 region: CASSLLGQGLGYTF. Here the CDR3 DNA reads TGTGCCAGCAGTTTATTGGGACAGGGCCTGGGCTACACCTTC.

The CDR3 DNA sequence: TGTGCTTCAATCGGGACAGAACTAAACTATGGCTACACCTTC. It specifies CASIGTELNYGYTF. V usage is TRBV10-3 and J usage is TRBJ1-2; 7 nucleotides agree with TRBD1. In germline, CDR1 is ENHRY, CDR2 SYGVKD. This CDR3 contains 14 residues.

The chain uses TRBV28 and TRBJ2-1; D unresolved. V was trimmed by 6 bases and J by 12 bases, leaving 27 bases between them. Germline-derived CDR1 and CDR2 are MDHEN and SYDVKM. The CDR3 length is 16 residues. The CDR3 is CASSPPPGSRQSAQFF. As DNA, the CDR3 is TGTGCCAGCAGCCCACCCCCAGGTTCTCGCCAATCTGCGCAGTTCTTC.